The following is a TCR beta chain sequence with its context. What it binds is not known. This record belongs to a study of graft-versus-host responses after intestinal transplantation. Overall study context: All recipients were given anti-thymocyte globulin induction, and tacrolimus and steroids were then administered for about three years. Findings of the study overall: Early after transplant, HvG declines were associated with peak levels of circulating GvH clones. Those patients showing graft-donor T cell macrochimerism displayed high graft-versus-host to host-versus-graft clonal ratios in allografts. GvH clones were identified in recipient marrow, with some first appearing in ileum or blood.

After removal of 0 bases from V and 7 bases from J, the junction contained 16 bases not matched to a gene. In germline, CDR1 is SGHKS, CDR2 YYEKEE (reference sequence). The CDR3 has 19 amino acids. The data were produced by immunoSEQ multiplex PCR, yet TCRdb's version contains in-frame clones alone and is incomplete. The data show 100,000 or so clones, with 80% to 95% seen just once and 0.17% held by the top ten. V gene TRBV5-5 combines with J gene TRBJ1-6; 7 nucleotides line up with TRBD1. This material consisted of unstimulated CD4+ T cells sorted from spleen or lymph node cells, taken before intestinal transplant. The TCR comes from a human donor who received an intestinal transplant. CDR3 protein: CASSLEAGDRATRNSPLHF. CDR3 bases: TGTGCCAGCAGCTTGGAAGCGGGTGACAGGGCGACGAGAAATTCACCCCTCCACTTT.